This T cell receptor (beta chain) stems from a study of T cell responses to AZD1222 COVID-19 vaccine. The method was immunoSEQ multiplex PCR; TCRdb's version includes in-frame clones alone and lacks a portion of them. The table has about 96,000 clones, 70% to 90% seen once. J lost 4 bases, V lost 0 bases, and 3 bases had no gene match. Germline V gene data show CDR1 as GTSNPN and CDR2 as SVGIG (reference sequence). The CDR3 is made up of 14 amino acids. General study points: Increases in Spike-specific TCR breadth and depth were seen after two AZD1222 doses. The number of AZD1222 recipients seropositive at baseline was only five to seven. Possibly, clonal diversity was underestimated; donors were largely white British and included more females.

This clone was picked up a small number of times. As yet, its antigen is unknown. The sequence came from an adult in good health. V usage is TRBV30 and J usage is TRBJ2-5, with 9 bases that match TRBD2. Source: peripheral blood, taken on day 0 of AZD1222 vaccination. CDR3 sequence reads: CAWSVGTSLETQYF. The DNA of the CDR3 is TGTGCCTGGAGTGTAGGGACTAGCCTAGAGACCCAGTACTTC. The full variable domain, its missing parts supplied by reference TRBV30 and TRBJ2-5, is SQTIHQWPATLVQPVGSPLSLECTVEGTSNPNLYWYRQAAGRGLQLLFYSVGIGQISSEVPQNLSASRPQDRQFILSSKKLLLSDSGFYLCAWSVGTSLETQYFGPGTRLLVL.